The table lists the clone carrying this T cell receptor (beta chain) with a few counts. Its antigen is not identified. This sample is drawn from a study of T-cell memory formation after mild COVID-19. Study outcomes and limitations: The study detected some responding clones in pre-infection memory, suggesting cross-reactive memory joined.

TCRdb reprocessed the 5' RACE reads with MiXCR, giving one entry per CDR3 protein. The sample holds approximately 270,000 distinct CDR3 sequences, around 16% seen once. The germline gives CDR1 MNHEY, CDR2 SVGAGI. V shed 6 bases and J 4 bases; nucleotides not matched to a gene: 2. This CDR3 is 13 amino acids long. Sequencing was performed on PBMCs or a T cell subset sorted from them (not recorded which). The rearrangement uses TRBV6-5 and TRBJ1-3; TRBD1 matches at 8 bases. The TCR sequence derives from a man between 18 and 29 years old who had mild COVID-19 (a few samples of this study predate the infection). Cell type and time point are not known. CDR3 DNA: TGTGCCAGCAGGCGACAGGGGGGAAACACCATATATTTT. Its protein is CASRRQGGNTIYF.